This TCR beta chain derives from a study of blood T cell repertoires in COVID-19. Between the trimmed V and J ends, which lost 4 bases and 2 bases, there was a span of 7 bases. Germline V gene data show CDR1 as LNHDA and CDR2 as SQIVND (reference sequence). CDR3 size: 13 residues. This clone was seen once. Repertoires were generated with immunoSEQ multiplex PCR, while TCRdb's copy carries only in-frame clones and drops some. The sample contains around 120,000 clones, roughly 90% of which appear only once. J is TRBJ2-3 and V is TRBV19; D might be TRBD1 (6 bases). Specimen: peripheral blood. The TCR sequence derives from a woman aged 60-75 years with COVID-19, enrolled during active disease. The CDR3 DNA reads TGTGCCAGTAGTACGGGACACACAGATACGCAGTATTTT. The encoded protein is CASSTGHTDTQYF.